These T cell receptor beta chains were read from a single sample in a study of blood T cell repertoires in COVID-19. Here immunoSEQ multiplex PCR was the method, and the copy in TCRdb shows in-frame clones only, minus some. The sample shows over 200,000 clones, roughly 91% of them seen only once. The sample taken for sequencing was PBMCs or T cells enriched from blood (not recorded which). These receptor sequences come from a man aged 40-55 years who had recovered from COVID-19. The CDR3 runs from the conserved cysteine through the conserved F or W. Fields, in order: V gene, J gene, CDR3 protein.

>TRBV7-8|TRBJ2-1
CASRKGQEAYNEQFF
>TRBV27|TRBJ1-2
CASSYLTGPLYGYTF
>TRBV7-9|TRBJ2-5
CASSSLRGGLIQETQYF
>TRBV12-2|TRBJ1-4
CASRLVAGIQEKLFF
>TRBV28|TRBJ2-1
CASSLAGISYNEQFF
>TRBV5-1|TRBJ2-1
CASSPLADSYNEQFF
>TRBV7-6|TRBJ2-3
CASGGATGSDTDTQYF
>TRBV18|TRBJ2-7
CASSPSSRGGGEQYF
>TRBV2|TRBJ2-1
CASSGQGYNEQFF
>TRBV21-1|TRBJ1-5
CASIRDHGITRAGNNQPQHF
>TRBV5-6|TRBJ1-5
CASSLASGLNQPQHF
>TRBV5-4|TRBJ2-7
CASSWDRDYYEQYF
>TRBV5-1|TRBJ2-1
CASSPTQTSGVNEQFF
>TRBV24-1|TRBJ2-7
CATSDSTGAYEQYF
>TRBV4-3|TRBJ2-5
CASSQAPRGETQYF
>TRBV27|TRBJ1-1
CASARDREGTEAFF
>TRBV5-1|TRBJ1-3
CASSQQGTGNTIYF
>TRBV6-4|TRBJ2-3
CASSLDRGRTDTQYF
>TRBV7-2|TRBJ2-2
CASSLRFTGELFF
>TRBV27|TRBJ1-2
CASRGPRYYGYTF
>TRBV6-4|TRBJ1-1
CASSATENTEAFF
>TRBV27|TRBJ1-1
CASSFRVNTEAFF
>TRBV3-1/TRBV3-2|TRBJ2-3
CASSSLTGTGGLSTDTQYF
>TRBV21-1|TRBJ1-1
CASSTPRGPEGEAFF
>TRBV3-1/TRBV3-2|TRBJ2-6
CASSQVGLTGANVLTF
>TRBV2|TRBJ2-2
CASSGTEKVGGELFF
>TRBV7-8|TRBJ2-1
CASSLSRGQGNEQFF
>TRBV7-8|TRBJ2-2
CASTPARDTGELFF
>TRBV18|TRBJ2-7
CASSPRDRGPYDEQYF
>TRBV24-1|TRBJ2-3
CATSDFMDTQYF
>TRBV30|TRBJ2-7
CAWSPNPDRWGPYEQYF
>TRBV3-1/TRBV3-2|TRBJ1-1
CASSQEPSVPNTEAFF
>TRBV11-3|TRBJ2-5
CASSPTGGGSWETQYF
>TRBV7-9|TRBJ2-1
CASSFTGTPQDEQFF
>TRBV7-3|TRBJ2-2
CASSLAGGSNTGELFF
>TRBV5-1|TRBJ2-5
CASHRGHGETQYF
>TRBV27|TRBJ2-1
CASRPGGLFEQFF
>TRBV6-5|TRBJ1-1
CASSPSRTGVTEAFF
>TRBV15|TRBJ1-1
CATSRPTETPTWNTEAFF
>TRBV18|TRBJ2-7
CASSPMQEGEQYF
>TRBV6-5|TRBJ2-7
CASSKGGVYAYEQYF
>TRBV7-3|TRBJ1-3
CASSSQGGSGNTIYF
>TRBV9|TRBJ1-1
CASSARKSVMDTEAFF
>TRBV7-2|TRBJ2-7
CASSVSIDYEQYF
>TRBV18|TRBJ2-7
CASSERTVGSEQYF
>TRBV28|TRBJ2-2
CASRSDLSGDYTGELFF
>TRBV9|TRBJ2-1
CASSRGEEYNEQFF
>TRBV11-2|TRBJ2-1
CASSRLAGAYNEQFF
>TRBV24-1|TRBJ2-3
CATSDFYPCSDTQYF
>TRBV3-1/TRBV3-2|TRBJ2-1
CASSQVGGSRAEQFF
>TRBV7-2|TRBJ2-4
CASSLGGAIQYF
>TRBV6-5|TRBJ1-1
CASLAGQGSTEAFF
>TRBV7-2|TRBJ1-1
CASSLETRGVTEAFF
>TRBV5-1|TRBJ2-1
CASSLGGELAGTYNEQFF
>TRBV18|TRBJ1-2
CASSQPALIADSSNYGYTF
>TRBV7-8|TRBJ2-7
CASSSYVFSASDEQYF
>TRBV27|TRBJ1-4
CASSLPTGNRKLFF
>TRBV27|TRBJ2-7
CASRPYRGQTYEQYF